This T cell receptor (beta chain) derives from a study of blood T cell repertoires in COVID-19. Original analysis: Reference gene primers were amplified, and this amplification served to estimate nucleated cell counts. Generated by immunoSEQ multiplex PCR, the TCRdb table keeps only in-frame clones and is missing some. V and J calls and clone size come straight from that table; D and trimming were deduced from the DNA. The profile covers 250,000 to 300,000 clones, with less than 90% appearing a single time and less than 15% taken by the ten largest. Trimming stripped 4 bases from V and 4 bases from J, with 17 bases between. Germline V CDR1 and CDR2: SGHTA, FQGNSA. The CDR3 extends over 15 amino acids.

Material: peripheral blood. The chain has TRBV7-2 and TRBJ2-7; TRBD2 might be the D (6 bases). This clonotype was sampled from a woman in her seventies with COVID-19, enrolled during active disease. CDR3 DNA sequence: TGTGCCAGCAGCTCGCAATGGGGCGGGGATTACGAGCAGTACTTC. Translated: CASSSQWGGDYEQYF.